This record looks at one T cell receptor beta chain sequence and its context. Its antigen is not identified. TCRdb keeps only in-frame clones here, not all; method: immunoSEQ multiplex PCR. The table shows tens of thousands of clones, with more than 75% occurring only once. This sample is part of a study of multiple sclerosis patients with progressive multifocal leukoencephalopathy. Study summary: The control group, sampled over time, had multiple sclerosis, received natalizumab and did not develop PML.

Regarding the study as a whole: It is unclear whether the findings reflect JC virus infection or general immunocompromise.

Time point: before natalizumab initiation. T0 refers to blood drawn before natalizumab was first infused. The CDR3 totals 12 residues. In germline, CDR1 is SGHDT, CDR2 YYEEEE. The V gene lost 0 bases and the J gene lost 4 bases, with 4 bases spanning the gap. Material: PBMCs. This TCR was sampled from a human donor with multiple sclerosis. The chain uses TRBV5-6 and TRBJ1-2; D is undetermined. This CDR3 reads CASSLASYGYTF. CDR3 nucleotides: TGTGCCAGCAGCTTGGCTAGCTATGGCTACACCTTC.